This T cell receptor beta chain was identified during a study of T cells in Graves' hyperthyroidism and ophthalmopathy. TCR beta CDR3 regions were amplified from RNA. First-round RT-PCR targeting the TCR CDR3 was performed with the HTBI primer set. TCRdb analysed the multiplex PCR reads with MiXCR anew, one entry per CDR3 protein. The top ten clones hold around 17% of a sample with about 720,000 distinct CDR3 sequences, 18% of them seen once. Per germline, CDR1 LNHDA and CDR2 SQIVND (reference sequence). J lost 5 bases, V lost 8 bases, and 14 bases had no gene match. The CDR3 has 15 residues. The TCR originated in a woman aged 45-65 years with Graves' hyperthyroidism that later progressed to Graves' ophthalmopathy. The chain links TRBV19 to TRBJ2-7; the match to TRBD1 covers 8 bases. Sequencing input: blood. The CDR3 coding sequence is TGTGCCAGTGCTATCTCCGGGACAGGAGAGGACGAGCAGTACTTC. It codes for CASAISGTGEDEQYF.